The subject of this entry is one TCR beta chain. Trimming at V came to 8 bases and at J to 7 bases, leaving 1 base not matched to a gene. This CDR3 has 11 amino acids. The germline gives CDR1 MDHEN, CDR2 SYDVKM. This sample was taken from a study of blood T cell repertoires in COVID-19. Sequenced by immunoSEQ multiplex PCR; TCRdb stores in-frame clones only, minus some. The sample includes approximately 170,000 clones, about 88% of them seen just once. This sequence joins TRBV28 and TRBJ1-3; 8 positions match TRBD1. Material for sequencing was peripheral blood. The source is a woman older than 75 with COVID-19, enrolled during active disease. The CDR3, as DNA: TGTGCCAGCGCAGGGGGCAACACCATATATTTT. Its translation: CASAGGNTIYF. The full variable domain, in which reference TRBV28 and TRBJ1-3 provide the parts outside the CDR3, is DVKVTQSSRYLVKRTGEKVFLECVQDMDHENMFWYRQDPGLGLRLIYFSYDVKMKEKGDIPEGYSVSREKKERFSLILESASTNQTSMYLCASAGGNTIYFGEGSWLTVV.